Below, 7 T cell receptor beta chains from the same sample are listed, as sequenced in a study of cytomegalovirus exposure and HLA in healthy donors. The PCR employed 60 Vbeta primers together with 13 Jbeta primers. Produced via immunoSEQ multiplex PCR; TCRdb's table is partial and in-frame only. The table has hundreds of thousands of clones, over 85% seen once. What was sequenced was PBMCs. These receptors were obtained from a woman aged 18 to 35 in good health and CMV-seronegative.

The chain has TRBV9 and TRBJ2-7; D not certain. This CDR3 comprises 15 residues. Per germline, CDR1 SGDLS and CDR2 YYNGEE. V shed 0 bases and J shed 1 base, with 11 bases lying between them. The CDR3 DNA follows: TGTGCCAGCAGCGTAGCGCCCAGTAAGTCCTACGAGCAGTACTTC. This translates into CASSVAPSKSYEQYF.

This sequence joins TRBV5-4 and TRBJ2-1; D unclear. Looked up from germline, CDR1 is SGHNT and CDR2 is YYREEE (reference sequence). V was trimmed by 4 bases and J by 10 bases, leaving 9 bases between them. The CDR3 sequence is 11 residues long. In DNA, the CDR3 is TGTGCCAGCAGCCCCGGGTCAGAGCAGTTCTTC. It encodes CASSPGSEQFF.

The gene calls are TRBV4-2 and TRBJ1-2, with 9 nucleotides matching TRBD1. In germline, CDR1 is LGHNA, CDR2 YNFKEQ. V trimming: 0 bases; J trimming: 0 bases; junction bases outside the gene matches: 11. This CDR3 contains 19 residues. CDR3 in amino acids: CASSQDGQGPSFANYGYTF. In DNA form, the CDR3 reads TGTGCCAGCAGCCAAGATGGACAGGGGCCGTCTTTTGCTAACTATGGCTACACCTTC.

In its sample, this clone was seen a few times. The chain joins TRBV19 to TRBJ2-1; D might be TRBD2 (7 bases). Trimming cost V 7 bases and J 2 bases, with 15 bases left between them. Germline V CDR1 and CDR2: LNHDA, SQIVND (reference sequence). This CDR3 spans 15 amino acids. CDR3 nucleotides: TGTGCCAGTAACGAGGGGCGGGGGCCCTACAATGAGCAGTTCTTC. This translates into CASNEGRGPYNEQFF.

The rearrangement uses TRBV28 and TRBJ2-3, with D tentatively TRBD1 (5 bases). Germline CDR1 MDHEN, CDR2 SYDVKM. The CDR3 has 13 amino acids. Trimming shortened V by 3 bases and J by 4 bases, and 8 bases separated the two germline ends. CDR3 sequence: CASSFGAADTQYF. DNA of the CDR3: TGTGCCAGCAGTTTTGGGGCAGCAGATACGCAGTATTTT.

The V gene is TRBV25-1, the J gene TRBJ1-4; 8 bases are a match to TRBD1. V lost 9 bases and J lost 13; bases outside the gene matches: 13. Germline CDR1 MGHDK, CDR2 SYGVNS. CDR3 length: 13 residues. The CDR3 coding sequence is TGTGCCAGTACGACCGGGACAGGAGTTCGACTGTTTTTT. Its protein is CASTTGTGVRLFF.

This chain links TRBV14 with TRBJ2-7; perhaps TRBD2 as D (5 bases). The germline V gene has CDR1 SGHDN and CDR2 FVKESK. Trimming cost V 4 bases and J 7 bases, with 14 bases left between them. The CDR3 spans 13 residues. CDR3 protein: CASSRSSEGEQYF. The CDR3 DNA reads TGTGCCAGCAGCCGCAGTAGCGAGGGAGAGCAGTACTTC.